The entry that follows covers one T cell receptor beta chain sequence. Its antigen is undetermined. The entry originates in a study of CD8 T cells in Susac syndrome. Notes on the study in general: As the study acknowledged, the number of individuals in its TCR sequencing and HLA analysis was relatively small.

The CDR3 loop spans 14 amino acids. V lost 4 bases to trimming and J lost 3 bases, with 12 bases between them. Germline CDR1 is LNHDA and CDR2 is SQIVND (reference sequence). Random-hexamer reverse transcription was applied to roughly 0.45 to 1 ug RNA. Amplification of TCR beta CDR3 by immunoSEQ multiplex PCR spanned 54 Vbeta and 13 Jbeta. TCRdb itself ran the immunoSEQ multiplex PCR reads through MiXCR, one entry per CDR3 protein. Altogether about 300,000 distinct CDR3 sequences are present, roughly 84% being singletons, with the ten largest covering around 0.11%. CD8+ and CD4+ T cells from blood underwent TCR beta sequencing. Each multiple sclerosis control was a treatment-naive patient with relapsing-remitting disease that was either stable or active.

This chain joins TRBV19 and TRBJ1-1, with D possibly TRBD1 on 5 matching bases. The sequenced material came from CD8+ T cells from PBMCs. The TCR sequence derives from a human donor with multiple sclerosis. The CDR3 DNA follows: TGTGCCAGTAGTACCCCCGGGACCTACACTGAAGCTTTCTTT. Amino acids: CASSTPGTYTEAFF.